The clone carrying this TCR beta chain has more than one count but fewer than ten. cDNA synthesis used a TRAV/TRBV-specific primer set for both chains. A constant-region primer paired with the V-primer adapter amplified TCRs over about 19 PCR cycles. TCRdb used MiXCR to reprocess the reads, holding one entry per CDR3 protein. Of tens of thousands of distinct CDR3 sequences in the sample, roughly a sixth are singletons; the top ten hold roughly 3%. These data belong to a study of low-dose radiotherapy and immunotherapy resistance in tumors. The CDR3 covers 15 residues. Germline V CDR1 and CDR2: SEHNR, FQNEAQ (reference sequence). Trimming stripped 5 bases from V and 5 bases from J, with 15 bases between. Time point described: before trial treatment.

The material was PBMCs, obtained before treatment. The TCR sequence derives from a male donor with prostate cancer. The chain carries TRBV7-9 and TRBJ2-2; a possible D gene is TRBD2 (6 bases). The CDR3 sequence is CASSKGSRGTGELFF. The CDR3, as DNA: TGTGCCAGCAGCAAAGGTTCCCGGGGGACCGGGGAGCTGTTTTTT.